The 28 T cell receptor beta chains reported below all come from one sample, sequenced in a study of cytomegalovirus exposure and HLA in healthy donors. PCR employed 60 Vbeta and 13 Jbeta primers. Sequenced by immunoSEQ multiplex PCR; TCRdb stores in-frame clones only, minus some. The sample carries around 140,000 clones, under 90% recorded once. Sequenced input: PBMCs. These receptors came from a man between 40 and 49 years old in good health and CMV-seronegative.

The chain couples TRBV11-2 to TRBJ2-7; the match to TRBD2 covers 7 bases. The junction had 6 bases not matched to a gene; V was cut back by 11 bases and J by 2 bases. The germline CDR1 and CDR2 sequences are SGHAT and FQNNGV. The length of the CDR3 is 12 residues. The CDR3 region is CAVGGSTYEQYF. The CDR3 coding sequence is TGTGCCGTCGGGGGGTCTACCTACGAGCAGTACTTC.

The chain uses TRBV12-5 and TRBJ2-1, with D possibly matching TRBD1 (6 bases). This CDR3 has 15 amino acids. CDR1 LGHNT and CDR2 FRNRAP come from the germline V gene. Between the trimmed V and J ends, which lost 1 base and 4 bases, there was a span of 11 bases. CDR3 amino acids: CASGLASGAYNEQFF. CDR3 DNA sequence: TGTGCTAGTGGTTTGGCGTCAGGGGCATACAATGAGCAGTTCTTC.

This chain uses TRBV7-2 with TRBJ2-1; TRBD1 agrees at 7 bases. The germline gives CDR1 SGHTA, CDR2 FQGNSA. The junction had 5 bases not matched to a gene; V was cut back by 3 bases and J by 6 bases. The CDR3 runs to 14 residues. CDR3: CASSFGQVGNEQFF. The CDR3 nucleotides read TGTGCCAGCAGCTTTGGACAGGTTGGCAATGAGCAGTTCTTC.

This clone was recorded only once. The chain recombines TRBV19 with TRBJ2-1, with TRBD2 matching 12 bases. The CDR3 has 17 amino acids. The junction had 11 bases not matched to a gene; V was cut back by 7 bases and J by 4 bases. The germline CDR1 and CDR2 sequences are LNHDA and SQIVND (reference sequence). The CDR3 region has the DNA TGTGCCAGTACCTCTCCTAGCGGGGGGGCCCAGTACAATGAGCAGTTCTTC. The encoded protein is CASTSPSGGAQYNEQFF.

The V call is TRBV7-2, the J call TRBJ1-2; a possible D gene is TRBD1 (6 bases). Trimming took 4 bases from V and 3 from J, leaving 15 bases between them. There are 15 residues in the CDR3. The germline V gene has CDR1 SGHTA and CDR2 FQGNSA. The CDR3 spells CASSSRGGQDYGYTF. Written as DNA, the CDR3 is TGTGCCAGCAGCTCCCGGGGGGGGCAGGACTATGGCTACACCTTC.

The chain joins TRBV19 to TRBJ1-1; D remains ambiguous. The CDR3 totals 16 residues. CDR1 is LNHDA, CDR2 SQIVND, per germline (reference sequence). V lost 4 bases, J lost 0 bases, and 15 bases lay in between. The CDR3 is CASSNLKTNLNTEAFF. Here the CDR3 DNA reads TGTGCCAGTAGTAACCTGAAGACAAACCTGAACACTGAAGCTTTCTTT.

CDR3 protein: CAAGDIMNTEAFF. CDR3 nucleotides: TGTGCCGCAGGCGATATTATGAACACTGAAGCTTTCTTT. The chain links TRBV11-1 to TRBJ1-1; unclear D gene. Trimming took 11 bases from V and 0 from J, leaving 13 bases between them. The CDR3 runs to 13 residues. Germline values: CDR1 SGHAT, CDR2 FQDESV (reference sequence).

The chain uses TRBV9 and TRBJ2-1; 12 bases match TRBD1. Germline V lookup: CDR1 SGDLS, CDR2 YYNGEE. V trimming: 4 bases; J trimming: 9 bases; junction bases outside the gene matches: 8. The CDR3 has 15 residues. The CDR3 sequence is CASSPRDRGQSEQFF. The DNA of the CDR3 is TGTGCCAGCAGCCCGCGGGACAGGGGGCAGAGTGAGCAGTTCTTC.

This chain uses TRBV5-1 with TRBJ1-4; TRBD1 matches at 9 bases. With 4 bases clipped from V and 4 bases from J, the junction kept 8 bases outside the gene matches. Germline CDR1 and CDR2: SGHRS and YFSETQ. CDR3 length: 16 residues. The CDR3 DNA reads TGCGCCAGCAGCCTTTACGAGACAGGGGGTAATGAAAAACTGTTTTTT. This translates into CASSLYETGGNEKLFF.

The chain joins TRBV19 to TRBJ2-2, with D perhaps matching TRBD2 (6 bases). The V end was cut by 5 bases, the J end by 3 bases, with 13 bases between. Per the germline V gene, CDR1 is LNHDA and CDR2 is SQIVND (reference sequence). This CDR3 is built from 15 residues. CDR3 residues: CASSPWRVDTGELFF. The DNA for the CDR3 is TGTGCCAGTAGTCCCTGGAGGGTGGACACCGGGGAGCTGTTTTTT.

This clone was observed a handful of times. The chain joins TRBV7-9 to TRBJ1-4; 7 bases agree with TRBD1. CDR1 is SEHNR, CDR2 FQNEAQ, per germline (reference sequence). This CDR3 contains 15 residues. The V and J ends lost 8 bases and 8 bases, in that order; junction bases with no gene match: 14. CDR3 DNA: TGTGCCAGCGAATTTGACAGGGACCAACAGGAAAAACTGTTTTTT. Its translation: CASEFDRDQQEKLFF.

The rearrangement joins TRBV27 to TRBJ1-5; maybe TRBD1 (5 bases). V lost 3 bases and J 10 bases, leaving 13 bases between the germline ends. Germline CDR1 MNHEY, CDR2 SMNVEV (reference sequence). This CDR3 has 13 residues. CDR3 nucleotides: TGTGCCAGCAGTTTCGGGGGGTGGACCCCCCAGCATTTT. Its protein is CASSFGGWTPQHF.

This sequence joins TRBV7-2 and TRBJ2-2, with TRBD1 matching 11 bases. The CDR3 extends over 18 amino acids. V dropped 2 bases and J dropped 4; count of bases not matched to a gene: 9. Germline loops: CDR1 SGHTA, CDR2 FQGNSA. For the CDR3, the DNA is TGTGCCAGCAGCTTAAACTCGGTTGGGACAGGGGGCACCGGGGAGCTGTTTTTT. Its translation is CASSLNSVGTGGTGELFF.

Worth noting for this clone: Other DNA sequences in the same sample also yield this CDR3. J is TRBJ1-1 and V is TRBV11-3; D is possibly TRBD1 (6 bases). CDR3 length equals 13 residues. Trimming removed 5 bases from V and 4 bases from J, with 11 bases in between. The germline V gene encodes CDR1 SGHNT and CDR2 YENEEA. The CDR3 is CASSLTGGTEAFF. As DNA, the CDR3 is TGTGCCAGCAGCCTGACAGGAGGCACTGAAGCTTTCTTT.

The V gene is TRBV5-4, the J gene TRBJ1-2; D is unclear. Trimming cost V 2 bases and J 3 bases, with 8 bases left between them. The germline V gene has CDR1 SGHNT and CDR2 YYREEE (reference sequence). The CDR3 has 13 amino acids. This chain's CDR3 is CASSLEGYYGYTF. CDR3 bases: TGTGCCAGCAGCTTAGAGGGATACTATGGCTACACCTTC.

This clone was found a few times. V is TRBV5-8 and J is TRBJ2-1; possible D gene TRBD2, 5 bases. The CDR3 totals 14 residues. Trimming removed 4 bases from V and 0 bases from J, with 8 bases in between. Germline V gene sequence: CDR1 SGHTS, CDR2 YDEGEE. The CDR3 loop is CASSQTSSYNEQFF. The CDR3 DNA reads TGTGCCAGCAGCCAAACTAGCTCCTACAATGAGCAGTTCTTC.

This rearrangement joins TRBV7-9 to TRBJ2-5, with a possible D match to TRBD2 (6 bases). The CDR3 spans 15 residues. Trimming took off 2 bases at V and 0 bases at J, with 10 bases between the two ends. CDR1 and CDR2 (germline): SEHNR, FQNEAQ (reference sequence). CDR3: CASSLITGDQETQYF. DNA for the CDR3: TGTGCCAGCAGCTTAATTACGGGGGACCAAGAGACCCAGTACTTC.

The genes are TRBV21-1 and TRBJ2-2; the D segment call TRBD2 is taken from the table without a DNA check. TRBV21-1 represents a pseudogene. This CDR3 has 16 residues. The CDR3 spells CASSMSQRFYTGELFF. As DNA, the CDR3 is TGTGCCAGCAGCATGAGCCAGCGGTTCTACACCGGGGAGCTGTTTTTT.

The V call is TRBV29-1, the J call TRBJ2-3, with 7 bases fitting TRBD2. The germline V gene encodes CDR1 SQVTM and CDR2 ANQGSEA. This CDR3 comprises 14 residues. Trimming cost V 6 bases and J 2 bases; bases outside gene matches: 8. The CDR3 here is CSVLGAGPTDTQYF. CDR3 DNA: TGCAGCGTCCTCGGAGCGGGGCCCACAGATACGCAGTATTTT.

The CDR3 nucleotides read TGTGCCAGCAGCCTGGCTGCAGGGCAGGATGGCTACACCTTC. This sequence encodes CASSLAAGQDGYTF. The chain joins TRBV5-4 to TRBJ1-2; possibly TRBD1 for D (5 bases). Trimming removed 4 bases at V and 6 bases at J, with 16 bases between. Looked up from germline, CDR1 is SGHNT and CDR2 is YYREEE (reference sequence). This CDR3 is 14 amino acids long.

The chain couples TRBV6-6 to TRBJ1-1; 12 nucleotides line up with TRBD1. This CDR3 has 16 residues. V shed 0 bases, J shed 6 bases, and the junction held 5 bases outside the gene matches. CDR1 is MNHNY and CDR2 is SVGAGI in the germline V gene (reference sequence). Here the CDR3 reads CASSYSGDRGLSEAFF. Here the CDR3 DNA reads TGTGCCAGCAGTTACTCCGGGGACAGGGGGCTGTCTGAAGCTTTCTTT.

The chain couples TRBV19 to TRBJ1-5; 7 bases are shared with TRBD1. The J segment lost 2 bases and the V segment lost 3 bases, leaving 25 bases of the junction unmatched. This CDR3 has 22 amino acids. Germline assignment: CDR1 LNHDA and CDR2 SQIVND (reference sequence). In DNA form, the CDR3 reads TGTGCCAGTAGTATGGCGCTAACGACGGGACAGAAGCTCTTCTTGGGCAATCAGCCCCAGCATTTT. Its protein product is CASSMALTTGQKLFLGNQPQHF. Complete variable domain (other parts from reference TRBV19 and TRBJ1-5): DGGITQSPKYLFRKEGQNVTLSCEQNLNHDAMYWYRQDPGQGLRLIYYSQIVNDFQKGDIAEGYSVSREKKESFPLTVTSAQKNPTAFYLCASSMALTTGQKLFLGNQPQHFGDGTRLSIL.

The chain combines TRBV5-1 with TRBJ1-1, with D tentatively TRBD1 (5 bases). With 3 bases removed from V and 3 bases from J, the gap between germline ends came to 9 bases. Germline-derived CDR1 and CDR2 are SGHRS and YFSETQ. The CDR3 consists of 13 residues. CDR3 region: CASSSRGDTEAFF. The DNA of the CDR3 is TGCGCCAGCAGCTCCCGGGGGGACACTGAAGCTTTCTTT.

The rearrangement joins TRBV28 to TRBJ2-2, with a weak D call TRBD1 (6 bases). The CDR3 loop spans 13 amino acids. Germline-derived CDR1 and CDR2 are MDHEN and SYDVKM. The V end lost 6 bases, the J end lost 6 bases, and 11 bases lay between the germline ends. DNA for the CDR3: TGTGCCAGCAGGACAGGATCCCCCGGGGAGCTGTTTTTT. It encodes CASRTGSPGELFF.

This chain uses TRBV29-1 with TRBJ2-7, with TRBD2 matching 10 bases. The CDR3 is 13 amino acids. V trimming: 5 bases; J trimming: 4 bases; junction bases outside the gene matches: 5. Germline CDR1 SQVTM, CDR2 ANQGSEA. The CDR3 DNA is TGCAGCGTTCAAAGACTAGCGGGTTACGAGCAGTACTTC. Amino acid sequence: CSVQRLAGYEQYF.

The chain is built from TRBV10-1 and TRBJ1-1; D gene uncertain. Germline V gene data show CDR1 as WNHNN and CDR2 as SYGVQD (reference sequence). This CDR3 spans 18 amino acids. V was pared by 5 bases and J by 4 bases, with 26 bases between. In DNA, the CDR3 is TGCGCCAGCAGTCCCCTAACTCTGGTCGGGGTTGGGGTCACTGAAGCTTTCTTT. Its translation is CASSPLTLVGVGVTEAFF.

This chain uses TRBV19 with TRBJ1-4, with D possibly TRBD1 on 5 matching bases. This CDR3 is 14 amino acids long. V lost 3 bases and J lost 7, with 12 bases in between. CDR1 and CDR2 from the germline V gene are LNHDA and SQIVND (reference sequence). CDR3 sequence reads: CASSIGGVGEKLFF. The CDR3 DNA reads TGTGCCAGTAGTATCGGAGGGGTAGGTGAAAAACTGTTTTTT.

The rearrangement joins TRBV10-3 to TRBJ2-5; maybe TRBD2 (6 bases). The V gene's germline CDR1 is ENHRY and CDR2 SYGVKD. V was pared by 10 bases and J by 3 bases, with 27 bases between. CDR3 length: 17 residues. In nucleotides, the CDR3 is TGTGCCAGCAGCTGGGCGTCCGCCGGGACTGGGGAAGAGACCCAGTACTTC. This translates into CASSWASAGTGEETQYF.